These 23 T cell receptor beta chains share one sample of origin, sequenced in a study of blood T cell repertoires in COVID-19 (dated by TCRdb to 2020 to 2021). Receptor libraries were prepared by the immunoSEQ multiplex PCR assay. TCRdb re-hosts the immuneACCESS table, in-frame sequences only. Its copies lack some clones; in the studies checked, an unresolved V gene accounts for under half of them, and the cause for the rest is not known. This sample gives 63,000 or so clones in total; 80% to 85% of them show up just once. The top ten clonotypes cover 9.2% of the sample. Source material: peripheral blood. Source of these receptors: a human donor in a cohort sampled during active COVID-19.

This clone was seen a single time. The rearrangement uses TRBV6-6 and TRBJ1-1; TRBD1 agrees at 8 bases. The CDR3 is 13 amino acids. V lost 6 bases and J lost 6; bases outside the gene matches: 6. Per the germline V gene, CDR1 is MNHNY and CDR2 is SVGAGI (reference sequence). CDR3 protein: CASRGDRTPEAFF. The DNA for the CDR3 is TGTGCCAGCAGGGGGGACAGGACCCCTGAAGCTTTCTTT.

This clone was observed a single time. The chain combines TRBV18 with TRBJ2-3; 14 nucleotides align to TRBD2. Unmatched junction bases numbered 5, after V lost 3 bases and J lost 3 bases. The CDR3 is 17 residues long. Looked up from germline, CDR1 is KGHSH and CDR2 is LQKENI. The CDR3 is CASSPGTSGRGTDTQYF. The CDR3 DNA reads as TGTGCCAGCTCACCGGGGACTAGCGGGAGAGGAACAGATACGCAGTATTTT. Based on the CDR3 plus reference TRBV18 and TRBJ2-3, the full variable domain is NAGVMQNPRHLVRRRGQEARLRCSPMKGHSHVYWYRQLPEEGLKFMVYLQKENIIDESGMPKERFSAEFPKEGPSILRIQQVVRGDSAAYFCASSPGTSGRGTDTQYFGPGTRLTVL.

This sequence joins TRBV11-2 and TRBJ2-3, with D possibly being TRBD2 (6 bases). V gave up 0 bases and J gave up 0 bases, with 19 bases separating them. CDR3 length: 19 amino acids. Germline assignment: CDR1 SGHAT and CDR2 FQNNGV. The CDR3 spells CASSLDFGGTEYSTDTQYF. CDR3 DNA sequence: TGTGCCAGCAGCTTAGACTTTGGCGGGACGGAGTATAGCACAGATACGCAGTATTTT.

The rearrangement joins TRBV20-1 to TRBJ2-7; a possible D gene is TRBD2 (6 bases). V was pared by 7 bases and J by 3 bases, with 7 bases between. Looked up from germline, CDR1 is DFQATT and CDR2 is SNEGSKA (reference sequence). The CDR3 has 10 residues. CDR3 DNA sequence: TGCAGTGGCGGGAACTACGAGCAGTACTTC. Encoded protein: CSGGNYEQYF.

Only one count was recorded for this clone. The CDR3 bases are TGTGCCAGCACCACAGGGATTAGTGAAGCTTTCTTT. Its translation is CASTTGISEAFF. The chain joins TRBV28 to TRBJ1-1, with a tentative D call TRBD1 (6 bases). In germline, CDR1 is MDHEN, CDR2 SYDVKM. V dropped 7 bases and J dropped 7 bases, with 13 bases sitting between them. The CDR3 consists of 12 residues.

The J gene is TRBJ1-1, the V gene TRBV4-1; the D is unclear. The CDR3 length is 13 residues. Deletions cut 5 bases from V and 1 base from J, with 8 bases between. CDR1 and CDR2 from the germline V gene are MGHRA and YSYEKL. This chain's CDR3 is CASSWAENTEAFF. The DNA for the CDR3 is TGCGCCAGCAGCTGGGCAGAGAACACTGAAGCTTTCTTT.

This sequence joins TRBV7-3 and TRBJ2-1; 15 positions match TRBD2. J gave up 6 bases and V 4 bases, and 1 base lay outside the gene matches. This CDR3 contains 15 residues. Germline V lookup: CDR1 SGHTA, CDR2 FQGTGA. The CDR3 nucleotides read TGTGCCAGCAGCTCGGGACTAGCGGGGGGCAATGAGCAGTTCTTC. Amino acid sequence: CASSSGLAGGNEQFF.

CDR3 DNA sequence: TGTGCCAGCAGCCAAGATGTGTCTACACAGGATGTCTACACCTTC. Protein product: CASSQDVSTQDVYTF. The chain carries TRBV4-2 and TRBJ1-2, with D tentatively TRBD1 (5 bases). The germline V and J ends were trimmed by 0 bases and 10 bases, with 18 bases remaining between them. The CDR3 loop spans 15 amino acids. CDR1 is LGHNA and CDR2 is YNFKEQ in the germline V gene.

V is TRBV6-2 or TRBV6-3 and J is TRBJ2-1, with 12 bases that match TRBD2. CDR3 length equals 16 residues. The V and J ends lost 1 base and 8 bases, in that order; junction bases with no gene match: 6. Per germline, CDR1 MNHEY and CDR2 SVGEGT. The CDR3 here is CASSYFRTSGMDEQFF. In DNA, the CDR3 is TGTGCCAGCAGTTACTTTAGGACTAGCGGGATGGATGAGCAGTTCTTC.

V is TRBV5-6 and J is TRBJ2-3; tentative D call: TRBD1 (5 bases). The V end was cut by 0 bases, the J end by 6 bases, with 14 bases between. There are 15 residues in the CDR3. Per germline, CDR1 SGHDT and CDR2 YYEEEE. The CDR3 nucleotides are TGTGCCAGCAGCTTGGGTAGGGGAATTACGGATACGCAGTATTTT. It encodes CASSLGRGITDTQYF.

The chain uses TRBV6-5 and TRBJ2-2, with TRBD1 matching over 8 bases. The CDR3 runs 15 residues. J gave up 2 bases and V 7 bases, and 6 bases lay outside the gene matches. Germline V lookup: CDR1 MNHEY, CDR2 SVGAGI. DNA for the CDR3: TGTGCCAGCAACCCGGGACAGGCCAACACCGGGGAGCTGTTTTTT. It is translated as CASNPGQANTGELFF.

The chain recombines TRBV24-1 with TRBJ2-2; a possible D gene is TRBD1 (6 bases). CDR1 and CDR2 (germline): KGHDR, SFDVKD. The CDR3 totals 15 residues. The V end was cut by 8 bases, the J end by 4 bases, with 16 bases between. The CDR3 loop is CATTYRVKITGELFF. In DNA form, the CDR3 reads TGTGCCACCACCTACAGGGTAAAAATCACCGGGGAGCTGTTTTTT.

V and J are TRBV21-1 and TRBJ1-1; the DNA was not used to check the table's D call, TRBD1. TRBV21-1 is assigned pseudogene status. The CDR3 loop spans 17 amino acids. The CDR3 DNA reads TGTGCCAGCACTCGGGGGGGGACAGGGGAATACCACACTGAAGCTTTCTTT. Translating it yields CASTRGGTGEYHTEAFF.

The V gene is TRBV27, the J gene TRBJ2-3, with 8 bases lining up with TRBD2. CDR1 and CDR2 from the germline V gene are MNHEY and SMNVEV (reference sequence). The CDR3 length is 14 residues. The V segment lost 6 bases and the J segment 4 bases; nucleotides outside the gene matches: 6. This CDR3 reads CASRGVGLADTQYF. CDR3 nucleotides: TGTGCCAGCAGAGGGGTGGGACTAGCAGATACGCAGTATTTT.

V is TRBV19 and J is TRBJ1-5; D possibly corresponds to TRBD1 (6 bases). The V gene's germline CDR1 is LNHDA and CDR2 SQIVND (reference sequence). This CDR3 region has 16 residues. Deletions cut 4 bases from V and 3 bases from J, with 16 bases between. CDR3 DNA: TGTGCCAGTAGTACAGGCCGCCCAGGGGACAATCAGCCCCAGCATTTT. Its protein product is CASSTGRPGDNQPQHF.

The chain uses TRBV6-5 and TRBJ1-1; the match to TRBD1 covers 9 bases. This CDR3 is 16 amino acids long. Trimming removed 2 bases from V and 5 bases from J; junction bases left unmatched: 9. CDR1 is MNHEY and CDR2 is SVGAGI in the germline V gene. CDR3 protein: CASSYLPGQGSTEAFF. For the CDR3, the DNA is TGTGCCAGCAGTTACCTCCCCGGACAGGGGAGTACTGAAGCTTTCTTT.

The rearrangement uses TRBV28 and TRBJ1-2; TRBD1 might be the D (5 bases). Between the trimmed V and J ends, which lost 7 bases and 6 bases, there was a span of 18 bases. The germline V gene encodes CDR1 MDHEN and CDR2 SYDVKM. The CDR3 has 14 residues. CDR3 sequence: CASTLTWGFDGYTF. CDR3 nucleotides: TGTGCCAGCACCCTCACCTGGGGCTTCGATGGCTACACCTTC.

The chain uses TRBV5-4 and TRBJ1-1; tentatively, D is TRBD1 (5 bases). The CDR3 consists of 15 residues. V lost 0 bases and J 1 base, leaving 10 bases between the germline ends. CDR1 SGHNT and CDR2 YYREEE come from the germline V gene (reference sequence). CDR3 amino acids: CASSLDLGQNTEAFF. CDR3 DNA sequence: TGTGCCAGCAGCTTGGATTTGGGGCAGAACACTGAAGCTTTCTTT.

This rearrangement joins TRBV27 to TRBJ2-3; no firm D call. Between the trimmed V and J ends, which lost 4 bases and 1 base, there was a span of 12 bases. This CDR3 comprises 15 residues. The germline V gene encodes CDR1 MNHEY and CDR2 SMNVEV (reference sequence). The CDR3 is CASSSYLIGTDTQYF. The DNA for the CDR3 is TGTGCCAGCAGTTCCTACTTGATCGGCACAGATACGCAGTATTTT.

The V and J genes are TRBV28 and TRBJ2-3; TRBD2 matches at 9 bases. Per the germline V gene, CDR1 is MDHEN and CDR2 is SYDVKM. CDR3 length: 17 amino acids. The J segment lost 0 bases and the V segment lost 5 bases, leaving 9 bases of the junction unmatched. The CDR3, as DNA: TGTGCCAGCAGTGCATCCGGACTAGCGCCTAGCACAGATACGCAGTATTTT. Protein: CASSASGLAPSTDTQYF.

The chain has TRBV18 and TRBJ1-1, with D possibly being TRBD1 (5 bases). Trimming removed 6 bases from V and 0 bases from J, with 11 bases in between. From germline, CDR1 is KGHSH and CDR2 LQKENI. There are 14 residues in the CDR3. The CDR3 coding sequence is TGTGCCAGCTCCCCCGACAGAGTGAACACTGAAGCTTTCTTT. Its protein is CASSPDRVNTEAFF.

This chain connects TRBV6-5 to TRBJ1-6; D is ambiguous. V lost 0 bases and J 8 bases, leaving 5 bases between the germline ends. Per germline, CDR1 MNHEY and CDR2 SVGAGI. The CDR3 is made up of 13 amino acids. CDR3 nucleotide sequence: TGTGCCAGCAGTTACTCTTCGGATTCACCCCTCCACTTT. Translating gives CASSYSSDSPLHF.

This chain connects TRBV7-3 to TRBJ2-1; maybe TRBD1 (6 bases). V dropped 2 bases and J dropped 5 bases, with 13 bases sitting between them. This CDR3 is 15 amino acids long. The germline V gene has CDR1 SGHTA and CDR2 FQGTGA. This CDR3 reads CASSLLGAKNNEQFF. CDR3 in DNA: TGTGCCAGCAGCTTATTGGGGGCTAAAAACAATGAGCAGTTCTTC.